This T cell receptor (beta chain) was sequenced during a study of identical twins (dated by TCRdb to the mid-2010s). With regard to the full study: To test whether fetal clonotypes persist, this study deep-sequenced TCR alpha and beta repertoires from monozygotic twins, from unrelated adults of various ages, and from cord blood. To rule out contamination, the twin experiments were replicated at different times with different library preparation protocols.

Every donor was a healthy Caucasian. In regard to this clonotype: It lacks a known antigen. Base qualities are not provided; no much larger clone lies one nucleotide away.

Libraries were constructed by 5' RACE. Sequencing relied on an Illumina HiSeq 2000. Template switching added a universal primer binding site, and the final cDNA carried a unique molecular identifier that allowed TCR cDNA molecules to be counted accurately. Specific primers in the conserved constant-segment region were used to synthesize first-strand cDNA for TCR alpha and beta chains. To control for contamination, every cDNA library was double barcoded, receiving both a SMART-Mk sample barcode and Illumina barcodes. TruSeq adapter sequences, together with Illumina sample barcodes, were added in two successive PCR steps. TCR alpha and beta cDNA libraries were sequenced on the Illumina HiSeq platform with custom primers. From the authors' description of their analysis: Unique molecular identifiers were extracted from raw reads with MiGEC, and CDR3 positions were determined with MiXCR. For each individual, recombination models were inferred using an EM algorithm with the repgenHMM and IGoR tools. Shared clonotype analysis was performed with the tcR package in R, normalizing sharing by the product of cloneset sizes. Out-of-frame nonproductive sequences were analyzed to study raw recombination free of thymic and clonal selection effects. TCRdb reprocessing: public reads trimmed at Q25 with fastp, clones called with MiXCR, in-frame beta chains kept. Identical CDR3 protein sequences are pooled into one entry, listed with their most common genes and DNA. Clone size and V and J calls follow TCRdb, not the original study. This sample comprises more than 1.5 million distinct CDR3 sequences, less than 40% of them detected only once. The ten biggest clones cover more than 0.25% of the sample.

The full study reports these points: Compared with coincidental sharing between unrelated individuals, out-of-frame TCR alpha sequences shared between twins had an excess of sequences with low generation probability. Invariant T cells such as MAIT and iNKT could partly confound zero-insertion analyses, although diverse VJ usage argued against such confounding for most clonotypes. Fewer insertions were carried by abundant cord blood beta clonotypes, a similar but weaker trend appeared in young adult naive repertoires, and no such trend appeared in memory repertoires. In beta out-of-frame sequences, excess twin sharing was weaker, because having fewer shared sequences lowered the signal-to-noise ratio. Because the same donors could not be followed over many years, conclusions were based on cross-sectional statistical analysis. In monozygotic twins, out-of-frame TCR alpha sharing was systematically underestimated by recombination models, although the models agreed with sharing between unrelated individuals.

V loses 8 bases at its end and J loses 0 bases; junction bases beyond the gene matches: 10. The CDR3, cysteine through phenylalanine, is 17 amino acids long. The sequence is cut down to CDR3 DNA, 51 bases in frame from base 1. CDR1 MNHNS and CDR2 SASEGT were looked up in the germline V gene. Material: cord blood. This TCR was recovered from a newborn girl in good health. The chain was built from TRBV6-1 and TRBJ1-5, and 10 junctional nucleotides match TRBD1. The CDR3 loop reads CASWAGQGLYSNQPQHF. The DNA sequence is given as TGTGCCAGCTGGGCGGGACAGGGGCTTTATAGCAATCAGCCCCAGCATTTT.